These T cell receptor beta chains were read from a single sample in a study of T cells after yellow fever vaccination. TCRdb redid the calling of the 5' RACE reads with MiXCR, one entry per CDR3 protein. Of 350,000 or so distinct CDR3 sequences listed, roughly 8.3% are singletons. Sequences were derived from PBMCs, sampled roughly 47 days after the first yellow fever vaccination. These receptors were obtained from a man aged 18 to 30 who received the YFV17D yellow fever vaccine. CDR3s include the opening cysteine and the closing phenylalanine or tryptophan. The D gene is left open where the match is weak. Not every row has a clone size; where given, it reads once, few, many or a size class.

d_call: -; j_call: TRBJ1-4; clone_size: -; v_call: TRBV29-1; cdr3_aa: CSAGSVGGEKLFF; cdr3_nt: TGCAGCGCTGGGAGTGTTGGAGGTGAAAAACTGTTTTTT
d_call: -; j_call: TRBJ2-3; clone_size: -; v_call: TRBV5-1; cdr3_aa: CASSLEGTPARTDTQYF; cdr3_nt: TGCGCCAGCAGCTTGGAGGGAACTCCGGCCCGGACGGATACGCAGTATTTT
d_call: -; j_call: TRBJ2-5; clone_size: many; v_call: TRBV12-3/TRBV12-4; cdr3_aa: CASSIGQRQTQYF; cdr3_nt: TGTGCCAGCAGTATCGGACAGCGCCAGACCCAGTACTTC
d_call: -; j_call: TRBJ1-5; clone_size: many; v_call: TRBV10-3; cdr3_aa: CAISPGGNQPQHF; cdr3_nt: TGTGCCATCAGTCCAGGCGGCAATCAGCCCCAGCATTTT
d_call: -; j_call: TRBJ2-1; clone_size: few; v_call: TRBV6-1; cdr3_aa: CASREGVQGSPYNEQFF; cdr3_nt: TGTGCCAGCAGGGAAGGGGTCCAGGGGTCCCCCTACAATGAGCAGTTCTTC
d_call: TRBD1; j_call: TRBJ2-2; clone_size: -; v_call: TRBV4-1; cdr3_aa: CASSLRQGFTGELFF; cdr3_nt: TGCGCCAGCAGCCTTAGACAGGGGTTCACCGGGGAGCTGTTTTTT
d_call: -; j_call: TRBJ2-3; clone_size: few; v_call: TRBV13; cdr3_aa: CASSYITARVPSDTQYF; cdr3_nt: TGTGCCAGCAGCTACATAACCGCGAGGGTTCCGTCAGATACGCAGTATTTT
d_call: -; j_call: TRBJ2-3; clone_size: -; v_call: TRBV7-9; cdr3_aa: CASSQGTAFGTQYF; cdr3_nt: TGTGCCAGCAGCCAAGGGACCGCATTTGGTACGCAGTATTTT
d_call: TRBD2; j_call: TRBJ2-1; clone_size: many; v_call: TRBV20-1; cdr3_aa: CSARGGTSGQFF; cdr3_nt: TGCAGTGCTAGAGGGGGGACTAGCGGGCAGTTCTTC
d_call: -; j_call: TRBJ1-5; clone_size: few; v_call: TRBV7-9; cdr3_aa: CASSLTESNQPQHF; cdr3_nt: TGTGCCAGCAGTCTGACAGAGAGCAATCAGCCCCAGCATTTT
d_call: -; j_call: TRBJ1-6; clone_size: -; v_call: TRBV9; cdr3_aa: CASSVKEGTSYNSPLHF; cdr3_nt: TGTGCCAGCAGCGTTAAAGAGGGGACCTCCTATAATTCACCCCTCCACTTT
d_call: -; j_call: TRBJ1-2; clone_size: -; v_call: TRBV6-5; cdr3_aa: CASSYSLSGNNYGYTF; cdr3_nt: TGTGCCAGCAGTTACTCGTTGTCGGGGAATAACTATGGCTACACCTTC
d_call: TRBD1; j_call: TRBJ1-2; clone_size: -; v_call: TRBV5-1; cdr3_aa: CASSLGQGQANYGYTF; cdr3_nt: TGCGCCAGCAGCCTCGGACAGGGGCAAGCTAACTATGGCTACACCTTC
d_call: TRBD2; j_call: TRBJ2-5; clone_size: few; v_call: TRBV27; cdr3_aa: CASSVQRGRETQYF; cdr3_nt: TGTGCCAGCAGTGTCCAGCGGGGTCGGGAGACCCAGTACTTC
d_call: TRBD2; j_call: TRBJ2-3; clone_size: -; v_call: TRBV7-3; cdr3_aa: CASSLLRGGQDTQYF; cdr3_nt: TGTGCCAGCAGCTTATTACGGGGGGGCCAAGATACGCAGTATTTT
d_call: -; j_call: TRBJ2-5; clone_size: many; v_call: TRBV10-3; cdr3_aa: CAISDATRRAETQYF; cdr3_nt: TGTGCCATCAGTGATGCGACCCGGAGGGCAGAGACCCAGTACTTC
d_call: TRBD1; j_call: TRBJ2-1; clone_size: few; v_call: TRBV7-2; cdr3_aa: CASSLRQGRYNEQFF; cdr3_nt: TGTGCCAGCAGCTTAAGACAGGGTCGCTACAATGAGCAGTTCTTC
d_call: -; j_call: TRBJ1-1; clone_size: few; v_call: TRBV7-9; cdr3_aa: CASSRGRLLPEAFF; cdr3_nt: TGTGCCAGCAGCCGAGGAAGACTCCTTCCAGAAGCTTTCTTT
d_call: TRBD2; j_call: TRBJ2-7; clone_size: few; v_call: TRBV19; cdr3_aa: CASSHGLAGASSYEQYF; cdr3_nt: TGTGCCAGTAGTCACGGACTAGCGGGGGCCTCCTCCTACGAGCAGTACTTC
d_call: TRBD2; j_call: TRBJ2-4; clone_size: many; v_call: TRBV4-2; cdr3_aa: CASSQQPGGAQNIQYF; cdr3_nt: TGTGCCAGCAGCCAACAGCCCGGGGGGGCCCAAAACATTCAGTACTTC
d_call: TRBD1; j_call: TRBJ1-3; clone_size: few; v_call: TRBV4-1; cdr3_aa: CASSQSHRGDTIYF; cdr3_nt: TGCGCCAGCAGCCAGTCCCACAGGGGGGACACCATATATTTT
d_call: -; j_call: TRBJ2-1; clone_size: few; v_call: TRBV5-1; cdr3_aa: CASSPALQASYNEQFF; cdr3_nt: TGCGCCAGCAGCCCTGCCCTACAGGCTTCCTACAATGAGCAGTTCTTC
d_call: -; j_call: TRBJ2-2; clone_size: -; v_call: TRBV9; cdr3_aa: CASSVSAGELFF; cdr3_nt: TGTGCCAGCAGCGTTTCCGCCGGGGAGCTGTTTTTT
d_call: -; j_call: TRBJ1-5; clone_size: -; v_call: TRBV7-2; cdr3_aa: CASSGGVISNQPQHF; cdr3_nt: TGTGCCAGCAGCGGAGGGGTTATTAGCAATCAGCCCCAGCATTTT
d_call: -; j_call: TRBJ2-5; clone_size: -; v_call: TRBV5-6; cdr3_aa: CASHRVALHETQYF; cdr3_nt: TGTGCCAGCCACAGAGTAGCCTTGCATGAGACCCAGTACTTC
d_call: -; j_call: TRBJ1-2; clone_size: -; v_call: TRBV29-1; cdr3_aa: CSVGEGTYGYTF; cdr3_nt: TGCAGCGTTGGTGAGGGTACCTATGGCTACACCTTC
d_call: -; j_call: TRBJ2-3; clone_size: few; v_call: TRBV7-2; cdr3_aa: CASSGGRQGRTDTQYF; cdr3_nt: TGTGCCAGCAGCGGGGGAAGGCAGGGACGCACAGATACGCAGTATTTT
d_call: -; j_call: TRBJ2-1; clone_size: many; v_call: TRBV29-1; cdr3_aa: CSVEPGSVEQFF; cdr3_nt: TGCAGCGTTGAACCAGGATCCGTTGAGCAGTTCTTC
d_call: -; j_call: TRBJ2-5; clone_size: few; v_call: TRBV20-1; cdr3_aa: CSVSDRETQYF; cdr3_nt: TGCAGTGTTAGCGACCGAGAGACCCAGTACTTC
d_call: TRBD2; j_call: TRBJ2-3; clone_size: -; v_call: TRBV5-1; cdr3_aa: CASNLIAGGVTDTQYF; cdr3_nt: TGCGCCAGCAATCTGATAGCGGGGGGAGTTACAGATACGCAGTATTTT
d_call: -; j_call: TRBJ2-1; clone_size: few; v_call: TRBV4-2; cdr3_aa: CASSQEGRYNEQFF; cdr3_nt: TGTGCCAGCAGCCAAGAAGGGCGGTACAATGAGCAGTTCTTC
d_call: -; j_call: TRBJ1-2; clone_size: -; v_call: TRBV20-1; cdr3_aa: CSAGHRYGYTF; cdr3_nt: TGCAGTGCCGGACACCGATATGGCTACACCTTC
d_call: TRBD1; j_call: TRBJ2-2; clone_size: -; v_call: TRBV24-1; cdr3_aa: CATSDPTGFGTGELFF; cdr3_nt: TGTGCCACCAGTGACCCGACAGGGTTTGGGACCGGGGAGCTGTTTTTT
d_call: TRBD1; j_call: TRBJ1-5; clone_size: -; v_call: TRBV2; cdr3_aa: CASSGTGEQPQHF; cdr3_nt: TGTGCCAGCAGCGGTACAGGGGAACAGCCCCAGCATTTT
d_call: -; j_call: TRBJ2-6; clone_size: -; v_call: TRBV3-1; cdr3_aa: CASSQERSGGGANVLTF; cdr3_nt: TGTGCCAGCAGCCAAGAGAGGTCGGGTGGTGGGGCCAACGTCCTGACTTTC
d_call: -; j_call: TRBJ2-7; clone_size: few; v_call: TRBV5-5; cdr3_aa: CASGTWDYEQYF; cdr3_nt: TGTGCCAGCGGGACATGGGATTACGAGCAGTACTTC
d_call: -; j_call: TRBJ2-3; clone_size: -; v_call: TRBV12-3/TRBV12-4; cdr3_aa: CASSTAGTGTDTQYF; cdr3_nt: TGTGCCAGCAGTACTGCCGGGACTGGCACAGATACGCAGTATTTT
d_call: -; j_call: TRBJ1-3; clone_size: -; v_call: TRBV7-9; cdr3_aa: CAIRGGSSGNTIYF; cdr3_nt: TGTGCCATACGGGGCGGAAGCTCTGGAAACACCATATATTTT
d_call: -; j_call: TRBJ1-5; clone_size: -; v_call: TRBV6-4; cdr3_aa: CASSDYGGEPQHF; cdr3_nt: TGTGCCAGCAGTGACTACGGTGGGGAACCCCAGCATTTT
d_call: -; j_call: TRBJ1-6; clone_size: few; v_call: TRBV5-1; cdr3_aa: CASSFAESYNSPLHF; cdr3_nt: TGCGCCAGCAGCTTCGCGGAATCCTATAATTCACCCCTCCACTTT
d_call: -; j_call: TRBJ1-6; clone_size: few; v_call: TRBV12-3/TRBV12-4; cdr3_aa: CASSLGRSESPLHF; cdr3_nt: TGTGCCAGCAGTTTAGGGCGAAGCGAATCACCCCTCCACTTT
d_call: -; j_call: TRBJ1-2; clone_size: few; v_call: TRBV20-1; cdr3_aa: CSARDDTLYGYTF; cdr3_nt: TGCAGTGCTAGAGACGACACACTCTATGGCTACACCTTC
d_call: TRBD1; j_call: TRBJ2-1; clone_size: -; v_call: TRBV28; cdr3_aa: CASSSEDRNEQFF; cdr3_nt: TGTGCCAGCAGTTCCGAGGACAGGAATGAGCAGTTCTTC
d_call: -; j_call: TRBJ2-3; clone_size: few; v_call: TRBV29-1; cdr3_aa: CSVRLSRTDTQYF; cdr3_nt: TGCAGCGTTCGACTAAGCCGCACAGATACGCAGTATTTT
d_call: -; j_call: TRBJ2-1; clone_size: few; v_call: TRBV5-1; cdr3_aa: CASSLDTGPRGEQFF; cdr3_nt: TGCGCCAGCAGCTTGGATACCGGACCGAGGGGTGAGCAGTTCTTC